This T cell receptor beta chain was captured by sequencing in a study of blood T cells in healthy people across ages. Study-level findings and limits: Age showed a roughly linear inverse relationship with TCR beta diversity per million T cells.

This clonotype occurred many times. Its antigen is undetermined. Primed by a sample-barcoded 5' primer and a J-beta primer mix, a second PCR proceeded for about 6 to 12 cycles. Every molecule of cDNA carried a tag from a template-switch adaptor with 12 random nucleotides. TCRdb reprocessed the 5' RACE reads via MiXCR and lists one record per CDR3 protein. In the table there are around 1,900,000 distinct CDR3 sequences, 35% to 50% of which are singletons. Germline V gives CDR1 DFQATT, CDR2 SNEGSKA (reference sequence). The CDR3 spans 15 residues. The ends were cut back, 0 bases at V and 5 bases at J, with 17 bases in the middle.

Sequencing input: blood. The TCR was taken from a human donor in good health. The chain uses TRBV20-1 and TRBJ2-7, with D perhaps TRBD1 (6 bases). The CDR3 loop reads CSARDRRGGVDEQYF. The CDR3 coding sequence is TGCAGTGCTAGAGATCGAAGAGGGGGTGTCGACGAGCAGTACTTC.